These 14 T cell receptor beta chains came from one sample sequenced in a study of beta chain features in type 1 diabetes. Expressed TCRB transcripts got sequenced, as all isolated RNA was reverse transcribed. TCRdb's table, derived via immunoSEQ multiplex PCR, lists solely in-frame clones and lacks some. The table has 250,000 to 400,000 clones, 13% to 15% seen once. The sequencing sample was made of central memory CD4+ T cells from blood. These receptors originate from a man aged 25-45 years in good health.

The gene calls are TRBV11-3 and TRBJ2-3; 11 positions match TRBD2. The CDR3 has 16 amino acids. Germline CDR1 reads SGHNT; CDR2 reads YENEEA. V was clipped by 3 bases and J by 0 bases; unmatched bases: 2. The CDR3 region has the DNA TGTGCCAGCAGCTTCGGGACTAGCGGTAGCACAGATACGCAGTATTTT. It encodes CASSFGTSGSTDTQYF.

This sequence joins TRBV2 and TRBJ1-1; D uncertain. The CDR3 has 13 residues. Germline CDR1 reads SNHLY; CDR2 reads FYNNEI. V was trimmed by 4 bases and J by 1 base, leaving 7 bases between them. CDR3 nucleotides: TGTGCCAGCAGTGCGTACGGGAACACTGAAGCTTTCTTT. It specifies CASSAYGNTEAFF.

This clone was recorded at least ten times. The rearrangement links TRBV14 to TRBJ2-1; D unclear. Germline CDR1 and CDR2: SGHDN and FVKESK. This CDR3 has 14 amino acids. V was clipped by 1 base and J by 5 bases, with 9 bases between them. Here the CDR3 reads CASSQGWTNNEQFF. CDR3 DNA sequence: TGTGCCAGCAGCCAAGGTTGGACGAACAATGAGCAGTTCTTC.

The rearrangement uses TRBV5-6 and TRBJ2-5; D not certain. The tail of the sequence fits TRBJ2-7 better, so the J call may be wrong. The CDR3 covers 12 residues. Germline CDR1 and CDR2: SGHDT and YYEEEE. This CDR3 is CASSFGEYEQYF. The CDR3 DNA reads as TGTGCCAGCAGCTTTGGGGAATACGAGCAGTACTTC.

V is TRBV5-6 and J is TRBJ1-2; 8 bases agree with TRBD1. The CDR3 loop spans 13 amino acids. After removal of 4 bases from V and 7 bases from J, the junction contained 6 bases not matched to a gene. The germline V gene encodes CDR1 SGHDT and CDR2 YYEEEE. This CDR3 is CASSPGQALGYTF. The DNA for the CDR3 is TGTGCCAGCAGCCCGGGACAGGCGCTTGGCTACACCTTC.

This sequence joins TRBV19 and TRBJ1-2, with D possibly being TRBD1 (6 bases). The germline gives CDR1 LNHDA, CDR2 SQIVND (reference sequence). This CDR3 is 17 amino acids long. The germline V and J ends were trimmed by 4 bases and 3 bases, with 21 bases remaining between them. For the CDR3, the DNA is TGTGCCAGTAGTACCACCCGGGGGCGGAAGAATTACTATGGCTACACCTTC. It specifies CASSTTRGRKNYYGYTF.

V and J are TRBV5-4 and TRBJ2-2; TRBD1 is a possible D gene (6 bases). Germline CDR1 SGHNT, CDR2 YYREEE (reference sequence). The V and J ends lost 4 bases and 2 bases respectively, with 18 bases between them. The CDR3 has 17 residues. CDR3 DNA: TGTGCCAGCAGCGATAAACAGGGTCGGGGAAACACCGGGGAGCTGTTTTTT. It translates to CASSDKQGRGNTGELFF. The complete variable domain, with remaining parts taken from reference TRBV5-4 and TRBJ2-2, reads ETGVTQSPTHLIKTRGQQVTLRCSSQSGHNTVSWYQQALGQGPQFIFQYYREEENGRGNFPPRFSGLQFPNYSSELNVNALELDDSALYLCASSDKQGRGNTGELFFGEGSRLTVL.

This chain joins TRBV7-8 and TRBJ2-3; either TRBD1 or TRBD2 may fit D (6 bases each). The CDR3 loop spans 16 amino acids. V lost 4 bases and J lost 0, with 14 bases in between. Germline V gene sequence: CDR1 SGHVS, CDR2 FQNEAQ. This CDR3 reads CASSWPRGASTDTQYF. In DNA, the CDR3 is TGTGCCAGCAGCTGGCCGAGGGGGGCTAGCACAGATACGCAGTATTTT. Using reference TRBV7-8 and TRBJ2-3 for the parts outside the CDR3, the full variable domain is GAGVSQSPRYKVAKRGQDVALRCDPISGHVSLFWYQQALGQGPEFLTYFQNEAQLDKSGLPSDRFFAERPEGSVSTLKIQRTQQEDSAVYLCASSWPRGASTDTQYFGPGTRLTVL.

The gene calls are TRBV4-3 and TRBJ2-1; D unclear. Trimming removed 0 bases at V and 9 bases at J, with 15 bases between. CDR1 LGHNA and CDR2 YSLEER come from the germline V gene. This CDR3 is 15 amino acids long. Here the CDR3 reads CASSQDALAVGEQFF. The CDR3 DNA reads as TGCGCCAGCAGCCAAGATGCTTTGGCAGTCGGTGAGCAGTTCTTC.

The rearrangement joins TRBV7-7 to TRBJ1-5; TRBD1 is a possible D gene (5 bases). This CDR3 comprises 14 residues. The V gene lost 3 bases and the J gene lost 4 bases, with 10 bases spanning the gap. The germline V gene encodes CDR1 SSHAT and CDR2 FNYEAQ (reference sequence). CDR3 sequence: CASSLSGVNQPQHF. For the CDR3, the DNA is TGTGCCAGCAGCTTGTCGGGGGTTAATCAGCCCCAGCATTTT.

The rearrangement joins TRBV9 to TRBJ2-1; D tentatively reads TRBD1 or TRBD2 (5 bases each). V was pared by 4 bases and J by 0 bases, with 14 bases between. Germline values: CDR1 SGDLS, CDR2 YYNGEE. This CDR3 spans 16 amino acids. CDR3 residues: CASSPSIGTSYNEQFF. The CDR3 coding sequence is TGTGCCAGCAGCCCGTCGATCGGGACCTCCTACAATGAGCAGTTCTTC.

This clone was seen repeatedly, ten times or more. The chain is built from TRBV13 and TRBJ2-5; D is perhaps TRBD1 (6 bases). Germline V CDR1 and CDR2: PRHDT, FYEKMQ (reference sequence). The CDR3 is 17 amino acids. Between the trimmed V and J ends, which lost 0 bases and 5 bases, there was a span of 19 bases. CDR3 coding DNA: TGTGCCAGCAGCTTAGGGTTTAAGGGGGAAGAGGTGGAGACCCAGTACTTC. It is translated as CASSLGFKGEEVETQYF.

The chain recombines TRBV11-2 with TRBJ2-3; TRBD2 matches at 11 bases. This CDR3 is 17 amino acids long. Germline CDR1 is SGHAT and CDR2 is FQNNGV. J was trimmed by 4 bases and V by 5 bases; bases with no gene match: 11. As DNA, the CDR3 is TGTGCCAGCAGCCCTCTTAGCGGGGGGGCCGAGGCAGATACGCAGTATTTT. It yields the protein CASSPLSGGAEADTQYF.

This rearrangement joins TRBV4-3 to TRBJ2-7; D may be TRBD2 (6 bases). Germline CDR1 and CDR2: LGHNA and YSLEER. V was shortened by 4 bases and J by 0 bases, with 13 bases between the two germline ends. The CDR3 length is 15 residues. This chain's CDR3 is CASSPSGPSSYEQYF. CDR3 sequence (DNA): TGCGCCAGCAGCCCGAGCGGGCCGAGCTCCTACGAGCAGTACTTC.